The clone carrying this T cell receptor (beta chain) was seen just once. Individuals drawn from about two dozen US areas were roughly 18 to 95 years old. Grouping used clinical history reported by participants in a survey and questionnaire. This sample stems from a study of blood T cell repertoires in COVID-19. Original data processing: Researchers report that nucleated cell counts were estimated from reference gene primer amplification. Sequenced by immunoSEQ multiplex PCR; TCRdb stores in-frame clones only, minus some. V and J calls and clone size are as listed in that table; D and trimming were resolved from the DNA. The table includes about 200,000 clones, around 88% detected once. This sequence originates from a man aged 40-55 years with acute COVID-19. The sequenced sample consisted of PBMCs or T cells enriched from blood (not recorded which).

The CDR3 DNA is TGCGCCAGCAGCCAACAGAATCCCACAGATACGCAGTATTTT. The encoded protein is CASSQQNPTDTQYF. The chain joins TRBV5-1 to TRBJ2-3; D gene unclear. The CDR3 is 14 residues long. V lost 4 bases to trimming and J lost 2 bases, with 11 bases between them. Germline loops: CDR1 SGHRS, CDR2 YFSETQ.